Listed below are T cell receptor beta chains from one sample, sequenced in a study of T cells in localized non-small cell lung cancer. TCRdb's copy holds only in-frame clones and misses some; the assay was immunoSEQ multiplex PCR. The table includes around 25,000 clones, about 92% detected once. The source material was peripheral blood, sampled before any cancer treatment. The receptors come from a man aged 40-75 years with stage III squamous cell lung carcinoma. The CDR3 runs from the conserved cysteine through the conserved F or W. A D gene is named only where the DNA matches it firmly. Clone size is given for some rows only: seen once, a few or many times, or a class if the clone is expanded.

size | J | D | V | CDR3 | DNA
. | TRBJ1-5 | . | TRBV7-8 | CASSLAGDQPQHF | TGTGCCAGCAGCTTAGCGGGTGATCAGCCCCAGCATTTT
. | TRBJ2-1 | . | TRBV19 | CASSTQGSTYNEQFF | TGTGCCAGTAGTACTCAGGGGTCAACCTACAATGAGCAGTTCTTC
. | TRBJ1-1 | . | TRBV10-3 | CAISETALNTEAFF | TGTGCCATCAGTGAGACAGCTTTGAACACTGAAGCTTTCTTT
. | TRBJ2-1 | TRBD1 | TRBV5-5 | CASSPSAGGYYNEQFF | TGTGCCAGCAGCCCGAGTGCAGGGGGCTACTACAATGAGCAGTTCTTC
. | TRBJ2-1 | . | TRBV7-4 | CASSLPRTGDNEQFF | TGTGCCAGCAGCTTACCCCGAACAGGAGACAATGAGCAGTTCTTC
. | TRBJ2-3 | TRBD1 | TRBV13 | CASSWETGTASTDTQYF | TGTGCCAGCAGCTGGGAAACCGGGACAGCGAGCACAGATACGCAGTATTTT
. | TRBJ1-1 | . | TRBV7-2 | CASSLVAGENTEAFF | TGTGCCAGCAGCCTTGTGGCGGGGGAGAACACTGAAGCTTTCTTT
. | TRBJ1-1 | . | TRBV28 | CASRDRNTEAFF | TGTGCCAGCAGGGACAGGAACACTGAAGCTTTCTTT
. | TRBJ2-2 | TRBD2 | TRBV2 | CASREGYSGELFF | TGTGCCTCCAGGGAGGGATATTCCGGGGAGCTGTTTTTT
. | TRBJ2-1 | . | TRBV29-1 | CSVSQDWDEQFF | TGCAGCGTTTCACAGGATTGGGATGAGCAGTTCTTC
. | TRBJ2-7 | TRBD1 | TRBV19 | CASSQGVAQYF | TGTGCCAGTAGTCAGGGGGTCGCGCAGTACTTC
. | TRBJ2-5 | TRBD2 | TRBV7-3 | CASSSEPLARQETQYF | TGTGCCAGCAGCTCGGAACCACTAGCGCGTCAAGAGACCCAGTACTTC
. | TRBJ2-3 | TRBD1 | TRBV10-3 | CAISEGGRTTDTQYF | TGTGCCATCAGTGAAGGGGGCCGCACCACAGATACGCAGTATTTT
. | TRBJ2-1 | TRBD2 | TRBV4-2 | CASSQLSGGAKNEQFF | TGTGCCAGCAGCCAGCTTAGCGGGGGGGCCAAAAATGAGCAGTTCTTC
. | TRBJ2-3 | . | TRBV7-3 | CASSLMGGMADTQYF | TGTGCCAGCAGCTTAATGGGCGGGATGGCAGATACGCAGTATTTT
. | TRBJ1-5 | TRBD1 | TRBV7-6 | CASSLGTVSNQPQHF | TGTGCCAGCAGCTTGGGGACAGTCAGCAATCAGCCCCAGCATTTT
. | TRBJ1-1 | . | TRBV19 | CASSITAGGTEAFF | TGTGCCAGTAGTATAACGGCTGGGGGGACTGAAGCTTTCTTT
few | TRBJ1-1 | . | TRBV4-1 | CASSQEAVGTEAFF | TGCGCCAGCAGCCAAGAGGCAGTGGGCACTGAAGCTTTCTTT
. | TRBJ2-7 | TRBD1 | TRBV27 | CASSLGTGSYEQYF | TGTGCCAGCAGTCTCGGGACAGGATCCTACGAGCAGTACTTC
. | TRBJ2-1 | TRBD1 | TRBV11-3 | CASSPTPGTGGTEQFF | TGTGCCAGCAGCCCAACGCCCGGGACAGGGGGAACTGAGCAGTTCTTC
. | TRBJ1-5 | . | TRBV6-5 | CASSLTGYQPQHF | TGTGCCAGCAGTCTAACAGGTTATCAGCCCCAGCATTTT
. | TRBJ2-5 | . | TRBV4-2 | CASSQDRTIQETQYF | TGTGCCAGCAGCCAAGATCGGACGATCCAAGAGACCCAGTACTTC
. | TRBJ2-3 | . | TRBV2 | CASGVLRSTDTQYF | TGTGCCAGCGGGGTTCTGCGTAGCACAGATACGCAGTATTTT
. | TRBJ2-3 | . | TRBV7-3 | CASSLGAVDTQYF | TGTGCCAGCAGCTTAGGAGCGGTAGATACGCAGTATTTT
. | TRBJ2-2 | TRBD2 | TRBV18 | CASSPPTSGRRTGELFF | TGTGCCAGCTCACCACCCACTAGCGGGAGACGGACCGGGGAGCTGTTTTTT
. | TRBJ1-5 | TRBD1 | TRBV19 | CASSKSDRAGNQPQHF | TGTGCCAGTAGTAAATCCGACAGGGCCGGCAATCAGCCCCAGCATTTT
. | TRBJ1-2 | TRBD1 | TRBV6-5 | CASSYQQTGADYGYTF | TGTGCCAGCAGTTACCAACAGACAGGGGCTGACTATGGCTACACCTTC
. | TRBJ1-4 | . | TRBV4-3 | CASSQALVEKLFF | TGCGCCAGCAGCCAAGCCTTAGTCGAAAAACTGTTTTTT
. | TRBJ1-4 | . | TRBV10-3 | CAISGTTTNEKLFF | TGTGCCATCAGTGGGACAACAACTAATGAAAAACTGTTTTTT
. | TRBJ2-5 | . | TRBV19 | CASIVQGTVSGFDKETQYF | TGTGCCAGTATTGTCCAGGGAACGGTCAGCGGCTTCGATAAAGAGACCCAGTACTTC
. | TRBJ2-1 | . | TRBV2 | CASSERRQYNEQFF | TGTGCCAGCAGTGAACGTCGACAGTACAATGAGCAGTTCTTC
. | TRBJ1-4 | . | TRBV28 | CASSPSPEKLFF | TGTGCCAGCAGCCCCAGCCCGGAAAAACTGTTTTTT
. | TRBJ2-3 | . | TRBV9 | CASSVVRADTQYF | TGTGCCAGCAGCGTAGTCCGGGCAGATACGCAGTATTTT
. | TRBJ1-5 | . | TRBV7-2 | CASSFGTWRPQHF | TGTGCCAGCAGCTTCGGGACGTGGCGGCCCCAGCATTTT
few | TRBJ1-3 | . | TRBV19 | CASKSLSGNTIYF | TGTGCCAGTAAGAGTTTGTCTGGAAACACCATATATTTT
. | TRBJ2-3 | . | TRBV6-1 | CASSEEEGGPLGTQYF | TGTGCCAGCAGTGAAGAAGAGGGCGGCCCACTGGGTACGCAGTATTTT